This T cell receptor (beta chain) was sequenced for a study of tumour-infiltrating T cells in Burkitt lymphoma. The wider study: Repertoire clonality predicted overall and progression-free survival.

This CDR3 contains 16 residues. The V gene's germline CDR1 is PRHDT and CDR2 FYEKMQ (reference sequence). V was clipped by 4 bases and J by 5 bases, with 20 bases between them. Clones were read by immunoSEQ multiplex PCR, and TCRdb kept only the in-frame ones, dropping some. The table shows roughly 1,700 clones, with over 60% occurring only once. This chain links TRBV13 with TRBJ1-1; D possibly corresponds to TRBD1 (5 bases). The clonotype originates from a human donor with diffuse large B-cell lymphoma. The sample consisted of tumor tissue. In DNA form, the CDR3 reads TGTGCCAGCAGCTCGAAAATCCAACAGGAGGGGACTGAAGCTTTCTTT. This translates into CASSSKIQQEGTEAFF.